What follows are 24 T cell receptor beta chains derived from one specimen sequenced in a study of post-analysis software for immune sequencing data. Study results and caveats: Patients used a handful of TRBV segments, including TRBV5-6, TRBV5-1 and TRBV20-1, more often than controls.

Their antigen targets remain unknown. Tagging with unique molecular identifiers was a feature of the TCR beta cDNA libraries. TCRdb re-called the PCR reads with MiXCR, one entry per CDR3 protein. The sample shows approximately 250,000 distinct CDR3 sequences, around 34% of them seen only once. The sequencing sample was made of blood. The receptors come from a girl aged 10-17 years with multiple sclerosis.

The chain carries TRBV3-1 and TRBJ1-2, with TRBD1 matching over 8 bases. V trimming: 4 bases; J trimming: 4 bases; junction bases outside the gene matches: 5. The CDR3 has 14 amino acids. Per the germline V gene, CDR1 is LGHDT and CDR2 is YNNKEL (reference sequence). CDR3 bases: TGTGCCAGCAGCCGACAGGGGCTGGGCTATGGCTACACCTTC. Amino acid sequence: CASSRQGLGYGYTF.

DNA of the CDR3: TGTGCCAGCAGCTTAACGGCAGGCGGTAGCTATGGCTACACCTTC. Protein: CASSLTAGGSYGYTF. V gene TRBV7-3 combines with J gene TRBJ1-2, with D unclear. V was cut by 0 bases and J by 4 bases, with 12 bases left in between. The CDR3 sequence is 15 residues long. Germline-derived CDR1 and CDR2 are SGHTA and FQGTGA.

This chain links TRBV2 with TRBJ2-1; the match to TRBD1 covers 7 bases. Looked up from germline, CDR1 is SNHLY and CDR2 is FYNNEI. The CDR3 contains 13 residues. Trimming at V came to 7 bases and at J to 8 bases, leaving 8 bases not matched to a gene. CDR3 sequence: CASTMTGSDEQFF. Written as DNA, the CDR3 is TGTGCCAGCACCATGACAGGGAGTGATGAGCAGTTCTTC.

V is TRBV7-9 and J is TRBJ2-7; 9 nucleotides agree with TRBD1. The V and J ends lost 5 bases and 1 base, in that order; junction bases with no gene match: 9. CDR3 length: 16 amino acids. Germline V gene sequence: CDR1 SEHNR, CDR2 FQNEAQ (reference sequence). In DNA, the CDR3 is TGTGCCAGCAGCCCCTATTCCGGGACAGGGTCCTACGAGCAGTACTTC. This sequence encodes CASSPYSGTGSYEQYF.

This clonotype was seen many times. The gene calls are TRBV7-2 and TRBJ1-5; perhaps TRBD1 as D (5 bases). The germline CDR1 and CDR2 sequences are SGHTA and FQGNSA. The CDR3 is made up of 15 amino acids. Trimming pared 5 bases from V and 8 bases from J, leaving 19 bases between. The CDR3 sequence: CASSRLGGAKEPQHF. The CDR3 DNA reads as TGTGCCAGCAGCCGGCTCGGAGGGGCCAAAGAGCCCCAGCATTTT.

The chain combines TRBV13 with TRBJ2-3; D is uncertain. V was clipped by 5 bases and J by 2 bases, with 23 bases between them. This CDR3 is 18 amino acids long. Per the germline V gene, CDR1 is PRHDT and CDR2 is FYEKMQ (reference sequence). The CDR3: CASSLRYRRASVTDTQYF. In DNA form, the CDR3 reads TGTGCCAGCAGCCTACGGTATAGACGCGCTTCGGTCACAGATACGCAGTATTTT.

Concerning this clonotype itself: Germline is not matched at one junction end, which may reflect a read error. The rearrangement uses TRBV12-3 or TRBV12-4 and TRBJ2-3; D is possibly TRBD2 (5 bases). The CDR3 has 15 residues. This chain's CDR3 is CASSLERGRADTEYF. The DNA of the CDR3 is TGTGCCAGCAGTTTAGAGAGAGGGAGAGCAGATACGGAGTATTTT.

As to this clonotype: At one end the junction does not follow the germline gene, possibly because of a read error. The chain carries TRBV6-1 and TRBJ2-3, with 12 bases lining up with TRBD2. This CDR3 has 17 amino acids. Germline values: CDR1 MNHNS, CDR2 SASEGT. The CDR3 DNA reads as TGCGCCAGCAGTGGAGCGCTAGCGGGAGGGAGCACAGATACGCAGTATTTT. Amino acid sequence: CASSGALAGGSTDTQYF.

The chain is built from TRBV5-1 and TRBJ2-1; tentative D call: TRBD2 (7 bases). Trimming took 4 bases from V and 6 from J, leaving 20 bases between them. Germline V gene data show CDR1 as SGHRS and CDR2 as YFSETQ. The CDR3 has 16 residues. CDR3 amino acids: CASSTREGGGCNEQFF. The CDR3 DNA is TGCGCCAGCAGCACAAGGGAAGGGGGGGGCTGCAATGAGCAGTTCTTC.

As regards this clonotype: This may arise from a read error, as a much more abundant clone is one base away. The chain carries TRBV5-1 and TRBJ2-1; 8 bases map to TRBD2. CDR1 and CDR2 from the germline V gene are SGHRS and YFSETQ. The CDR3 contains 17 residues. The CDR3 region is CANSLLFGAGVPDEQFF. The CDR3 nucleotides are TGCGCCAACAGCTTGTTATTTGGAGCGGGAGTACCGGATGAGCAGTTCTTC. Filled out from reference TRBV5-1 and TRBJ2-1, the complete variable domain reads KAGVTQTPRYLIKTRGQQVTLSCSPISGHRSVSWYQQTPGQGLQFLFEYFSETQRNKGNFPGRFSGRQFSNSRSEMNVSTLELGDSALYLCANSLLFGAGVPDEQFFGPGTRLTVL.

CDR3 nucleotide sequence: TGTGCCAGCAGGAGAGACCCCGGCCGGTCCTCTGGAAACACCATATATTTT. Protein product: CASRRDPGRSSGNTIYF. The rearrangement uses TRBV7-2 and TRBJ1-3; D call uncertain. Germline CDR1 reads SGHTA; CDR2 reads FQGNSA. The CDR3 loop spans 17 amino acids. Between the trimmed V and J ends, which lost 6 bases and 0 bases, there was a span of 18 bases.

The gene calls are TRBV5-1 and TRBJ2-5; D not certain. The DNA end lines up better with TRBJ2-7; the J call may be wrong. The CDR3 contains 13 residues. Germline V gives CDR1 SGHRS, CDR2 YFSETQ. CDR3 sequence (DNA): TGCGCCAGCAGCTTGATCCCGGACGGCGAGCAGTACTTC. Residues: CASSLIPDGEQYF.

This clonotype appeared many times. The chain carries TRBV29-1 and TRBJ2-1; TRBD2 matches at 9 bases. Losses at the gene ends were 4 bases for V and 6 bases for J; bases not matched to a gene: 19. This CDR3 is 18 amino acids long. The germline V gene has CDR1 SQVTM and CDR2 ANQGSEA. CDR3 in amino acids: CSVALPAGTSLKANEQFF. The CDR3, as DNA: TGCAGCGTTGCCCTACCTGCCGGGACTAGCCTCAAGGCCAATGAGCAGTTCTTC.

Of note for this clonotype: Just one base apart from a much larger clone, this may be a read error. The chain couples TRBV7-9 to TRBJ1-2; D is uncertain. There are 13 residues in the CDR3. Trimming pared 5 bases from V and 12 bases from J, leaving 19 bases between. CDR1 is SEHNR, CDR2 FQNEAQ, per germline (reference sequence). DNA of the CDR3: TGTGCCAGCAGCGCCGTCGGGCACGAGGGCCACACCTTC. It encodes CASSAVGHEGHTF.

This clonotype occurred a few times. The rearrangement joins TRBV12-3 or TRBV12-4 to TRBJ2-3; D not certain. The germline V and J ends were trimmed by 4 bases and 4 bases, with 12 bases remaining between them. The CDR3 sequence is 14 residues long. The CDR3 DNA sequence: TGTGCCAGCAGTTCCGAAGGCAGCGCAGATACGCAGTATTTT. The encoded protein is CASSSEGSADTQYF.

Worth noting for this clonotype: This sequence may be a read error, since a much larger clone differs from it by one base. V usage is TRBV7-9 and J usage is TRBJ2-1, with TRBD2 matching 7 bases. The CDR3 extends over 15 amino acids. Germline CDR1 is SEHNR and CDR2 is FQNEAQ (reference sequence). The CDR3 nucleotides read TGTGTCAGCAGCTTAGGTATGGGAGGGCCCAATGAGCAGTTCTTC. Protein: CVSSLGMGGPNEQFF.

V usage is TRBV6-5 and J usage is TRBJ1-2; 11 nucleotides agree with TRBD1. Germline V lookup: CDR1 MNHEY, CDR2 SVGAGI. The CDR3 consists of 17 residues. V was clipped by 4 bases and J by 4 bases; unmatched bases: 11. The CDR3 region is CASSSRTGGNRPYGYTF. The CDR3 DNA reads as TGTGCCAGCAGTTCTCGGACAGGGGGCAATCGTCCCTATGGCTACACCTTC.

The rearrangement joins TRBV5-1 to TRBJ1-4; D ambiguous. Germline lookup yields CDR1 SGHRS and CDR2 YFSETQ. This CDR3 spans 17 amino acids. Trimming pared 5 bases from V and 0 bases from J, leaving 17 bases between. The CDR3 protein is CASSYTLRIPTNEKLFF. The CDR3 region has the DNA TGCGCCAGCAGTTACACCCTTAGGATTCCAACTAATGAAAAACTGTTTTTT. Full variable domain (remainder filled in from reference TRBV5-1 and TRBJ1-4): KAGVTQTPRYLIKTRGQQVTLSCSPISGHRSVSWYQQTPGQGLQFLFEYFSETQRNKGNFPGRFSGRQFSNSRSEMNVSTLELGDSALYLCASSYTLRIPTNEKLFFGSGTQLSVL.

For this clonotype: A much larger clone lies a single base off, so this may be a read error. The rearrangement uses TRBV5-1 and TRBJ2-5; 8 nucleotides match TRBD2. CDR1 is SGHRS, CDR2 YFSETQ, per germline. This CDR3 has 15 residues. The ends lost 0 bases at V and 1 base at J; junction bases unmatched: 2. The CDR3 coding sequence is TGCGCCAGCAGCTTGGCAGGACTAGCCCAAGAGACCCAGTACTTC. Amino acids: CASSLAGLAQETQYF. Filled out from reference TRBV5-1 and TRBJ2-5, the complete variable domain reads KAGVTQTPRYLIKTRGQQVTLSCSPISGHRSVSWYQQTPGQGLQFLFEYFSETQRNKGNFPGRFSGRQFSNSRSEMNVSTLELGDSALYLCASSLAGLAQETQYFGPGTRLLVL.

V and J are TRBV6-6 and TRBJ1-3; 8 bases align to TRBD1. Trimming at V came to 2 bases and at J to 1 base, leaving 4 bases not matched to a gene. This CDR3 region has 16 residues. Germline CDR1 reads MNHNY; CDR2 reads SVGAGI (reference sequence). The CDR3 protein is CASSYGTGGSGNTIYF. CDR3 DNA sequence: TGTGCCAGCAGTTACGGTACAGGGGGATCTGGAAACACCATATATTTT.

This clonotype was seen only a few times. It may be a read error: a sequence one base away is much more abundant. The genes are TRBV27 and TRBJ2-7; D unresolved. Germline V gene lookup returns CDR1 MNHEY and CDR2 SMNVEV (reference sequence). This CDR3 has 14 residues. The CDR3, as DNA: TGTGCCAGCAGGTTATCCGTTGGCAGTTACGAGCAGTACTTC. As protein: CASRLSVGSYEQYF.

This clonotype has a count of ten or more. The genes are TRBV6-4 and TRBJ2-3, with 10 positions matching TRBD2. Looked up from germline, CDR1 is MRHNA and CDR2 is SNTAGT. The CDR3 totals 15 residues. V dropped 6 bases and J dropped 3; count of bases not matched to a gene: 6. This CDR3 reads CASSFTSGVTDTQYF. CDR3 bases: TGTGCCAGCAGCTTCACTAGCGGGGTTACAGATACGCAGTATTTT.

The genes are TRBV29-1 and TRBJ2-1; 9 bases map to TRBD2. Germline values: CDR1 SQVTM, CDR2 ANQGSEA. V lost 3 bases to trimming and J lost 9 bases; unmatched junction nucleotides: 12. The CDR3 covers 15 residues. The CDR3 coding sequence is TGCAGCGTTGACGTGGGACTAGCCCCATGGGGTGAGCAGTTCTTC. Its protein is CSVDVGLAPWGEQFF.

This clonotype was seen more than once but under ten times. The J gene is TRBJ1-1, the V gene TRBV7-9; weak D call: TRBD1 (6 bases). V shed 0 bases and J shed 6 bases, with 14 bases lying between them. The CDR3 spans 15 residues. In germline, CDR1 is SEHNR, CDR2 FQNEAQ (reference sequence). The CDR3, as DNA: TGTGCCAGCAGCTTAGCGCCCGGGGGCTCCGCTGAAGCTTTCTTT. Its protein is CASSLAPGGSAEAFF.